This T cell receptor beta chain was captured by sequencing in a study of cytomegalovirus exposure and HLA in healthy donors. Assay: immunoSEQ multiplex PCR; the TCRdb copy retains only in-frame clones and omits some. Of tens of thousands of clones listed, more than 85% are singletons. The CDR3 extends over 13 amino acids. Germline CDR1 SQVTM, CDR2 ANQGSEA. Trimming removed 7 bases from V and 1 base from J, with 13 bases in between. The sequenced sample consisted of PBMCs. This TCR was sampled from a woman in her twenties or thirties in good health and CMV-seronegative. The chain carries TRBV29-1 and TRBJ1-1; D possibly corresponds to TRBD1 (5 bases). The DNA for the CDR3 is TGCAGCGCTGTAGACCAGGGGAACACTGAAGCTTTCTTT. Protein sequence: CSAVDQGNTEAFF.